This T cell receptor beta chain emerged from a study of response to subunit inactivated influenza vaccine. Trimming took 6 bases from V and 6 from J, leaving 8 bases between them. Germline-derived CDR1 and CDR2 are MDHEN and SYDVKM. The CDR3 has 11 amino acids. Notes on the study in general: T cells newly recruited by each seasonal influenza vaccination are few, the authors suggested.

Using its own MiXCR run on the RT-PCR reads, TCRdb lists one record per CDR3 protein. This table has around 520,000 distinct CDR3 sequences, around 25% appearing once. Worth noting for this clonotype: Its cognate antigen is unknown.

The TCR sequence derives from a man between 45 and 60 years old who received an inactivated influenza vaccine. V and J are TRBV28 and TRBJ1-2; D perhaps matches TRBD1 (6 bases). This material consisted of CD4+ T cells sorted from PBMCs, taken more than 4 days after vaccination. CDR3 DNA: TGTGCCAGCAGCTACAGGGATGGCTACACCTTC. Residues: CASSYRDGYTF.